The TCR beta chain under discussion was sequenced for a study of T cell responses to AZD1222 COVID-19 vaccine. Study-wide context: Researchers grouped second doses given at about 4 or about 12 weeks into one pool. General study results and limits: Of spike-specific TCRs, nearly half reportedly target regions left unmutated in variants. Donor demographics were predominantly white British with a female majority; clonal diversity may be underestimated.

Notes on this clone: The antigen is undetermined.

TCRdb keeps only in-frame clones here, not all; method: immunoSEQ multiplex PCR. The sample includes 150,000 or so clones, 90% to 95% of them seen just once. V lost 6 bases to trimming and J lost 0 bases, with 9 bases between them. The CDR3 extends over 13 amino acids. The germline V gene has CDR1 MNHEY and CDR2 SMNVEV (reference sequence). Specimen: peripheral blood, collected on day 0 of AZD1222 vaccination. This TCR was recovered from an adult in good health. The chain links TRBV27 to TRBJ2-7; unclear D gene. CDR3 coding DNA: TGTGCCAGCAGGTCACAATCCTCCTACGAGCAGTACTTC. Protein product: CASRSQSSYEQYF.